This T cell receptor beta chain came from a study of cytomegalovirus exposure and HLA in healthy donors. PCR was performed using 60 Vbeta and 13 Jbeta primers. Using immunoSEQ multiplex PCR, the repertoire was profiled, and TCRdb retains in-frame clones only, with some absent. The data show 90,000 to 120,000 clones, 70% to 80% seen once. The CDR3 spans 14 residues. V lost 3 bases and J 7 bases, leaving 15 bases between the germline ends. The germline gives CDR1 MNHEY, CDR2 SMNVEV (reference sequence). V and J are TRBV27 and TRBJ1-1; no definite D call. Sequenced material: PBMCs. This receptor was identified in a man between 18 and 29 years old in good health and CMV-seronegative. The CDR3 nucleotides are TGTGCCAGCAGTTTCTCGAGCTTCGGTCGTGAAGCTTTCTTT. This gives the protein CASSFSSFGREAFF.